This TCR beta chain was captured in a study of T cell responses to AZD1222 COVID-19 vaccine. Germline V gives CDR1 LGHNA, CDR2 YSLEER. The CDR3 is made up of 15 amino acids. Trimming took 5 bases from V and 0 from J, leaving 14 bases between them. Some clones are missing from TCRdb's copy, which holds only in-frame ones; the method was immunoSEQ multiplex PCR. The repertoire includes roughly 70,000 clones, around four fifths of them detected once, and 5.5% to 7% sits in the top ten. Study conclusions and caveats: Just a handful of people given AZD1222 tested seropositive at baseline.

The study pooled second doses at about 4 or about 12 weeks. As for this clone: Its antigen is as yet unknown.

The genes are TRBV4-3 and TRBJ2-7; D could derive from TRBD1 or TRBD2 (6 bases each). This receptor was taken from an adult who received the AZD1222 COVID-19 vaccine. The specimen was peripheral blood, collected 28 days after the second AZD1222 dose. CDR3 loop: CASSRGGLGSYEQYF. The CDR3 coding sequence is TGCGCCAGCAGCAGAGGGGGGCTCGGCTCCTACGAGCAGTACTTC.